This T cell receptor beta chain derives from a study of shared clonotypes between healthy human individuals (dated by TCRdb to the early 2020s). Background for the entire study: Two women and three men aged 18 to 49 years were included in the cohort. Leukapheresis yielded between about 0.94 and 8.9 billion PBMCs per donor. For each donor, CD4 naive and CD4 memory were each given three plates, CD8 naive was given two plates, and CD8 memory was given one plate. To estimate repertoire size and how much clonotypes are shared between individuals, the study performed deep sequencing of blood TCR repertoires from a few healthy adults. To increase sequencing depth and limit assay-specific biases, TCR repertoire library preparation and sequencing were carried out by different laboratories using diverse techniques. Study-wide conclusions, independent of this receptor: Compared with non-shared clonotypes, the clonotypes found in all four sorted-subset donors had higher generation probabilities. Estimated clonotype richness was generally larger for naive than for memory subsets. The small number of donors limited the genetic and exposure-history diversity represented. Pairwise subsampling indicated that sequencing depth was expected to affect the degree of clonotype sharing among donors. Sampling was limited to blood, and TCR repertoires in tissue likely differ from TCR repertoires in blood. When a handful of donors were compared, the shared fraction of clonotypes was roughly 4.8% for naive CD4, 3.5% to 4% for naive CD8, 2.3% for memory CD4, and under 0.5% for memory CD8. Rarefaction of sorted-subset datasets indicated incomplete sequencing despite the large sequencing depth.

CDR1 and CDR2, per the germline V gene, are MGHDK and SYGVNS. The CDR3 spans 15 residues, from the cysteine through the phenylalanine. The retained sequence is limited to the CDR3, 45 bases, with the frame set at the first base. Relative to germline, V is 3 bases shorter and J is 5 bases shorter, with 15 bases between their ends. Donors were healthy HIV-negative adults with no recently reported acute infections or vaccinations. Every donor was a Caucasian adult residing in Nashville, Tennessee, USA. CD4+ T cells were enriched through magnetic negative selection, after which naive cells were positively selected on CD45RA and the remaining negative fraction served as the memory subset. Blood was obtained by leukapheresis, after which PBMCs were separated by Ficoll-Histopaque density gradient centrifugation and cryopreserved in liquid nitrogen vapor phase. Purity and quantity of every magnetically sorted T cell population were checked by analytical flow cytometry. Genomic DNA was isolated from each sorted fraction and quantified by UV absorbance on a Nanodrop 2000c.

Using the deep immunoSEQ assay, TCR CDR3 regions were amplified from genomic DNA by multiplex PCR. For each cell subset, the extracted genomic DNA was distributed evenly across all wells of several immunoSEQ 96-well plates, and each plate served as one replicate. For sorted subsets, each replicate PCR was loaded with approximately 0.2 ug genomic DNA, equivalent to about 30,000 T cell genomes. Purified libraries were measured with a Qubit 3.0 fluorometer, size-checked on a Bioanalyzer 2100, and measured again with the KAPA Library Quantification kit. Each immunoSEQ 96-well plate was sequenced on its own single-read 150-cycle Illumina NextSeq 550 flow cell. As for the authors' bioinformatics: Because only junctional sequences without quality scores were contained in the immunoSEQ output, filtering matching that applied to full-length reads could not be performed. Sequences were annotated with PyIR, a Python wrapper for IgBLAST v1.9, using IMGT germline references to assign V/J genes and CDR3. Reads with weak V/J assignments (E-value above 1e-6), missing CDR3, stop codons, out-of-frame junctions, or ambiguous translated residues were removed. V3J clonotypes were defined as sequences sharing an identical inferred V gene, J gene, and CDR3 amino acid sequence. The percentage overlap between two repertoires was calculated by dividing the number of shared unique clonotypes by the size of the smaller repertoire. Three approaches were used to assess repertoire richness: RTK rarefaction, the Chao1 estimator, and Recon v2.1 estimates of unobserved clonotypes. Generation probabilities for all TCRbeta clonotypes obtained by the gDNA method from a handful of donors were computed using OLGA. Drawn from immuneACCESS, this table holds only the in-frame rearrangements with V and J called that TCRdb kept. Clones are partly lost; checked studies trace under half to an unresolved V gene and leave the rest unexplained. V and J calls plus clone size are reproduced from that table; the DNA served to infer D and trimming. This sample holds 2 million or so clones; 95% were observed only once. The ten largest clones add up to approximately 0.13% of the sample.

As to this clone: Its antigen is not yet known. The input lacks base qualities; no much larger clone sits a single base away.

The sequenced sample was naive CD4+ T cells sorted from blood. The cell subset or site tag for this specimen amounts to: CD45RA+ positively selected. In this chain, TRBV25-1 is recombined with TRBJ2-3, and the D gene may be TRBD2, 7 bases matching. The receptor was isolated from a man aged 18 to 35 in good health. In nucleotides, the sequence is TGTGCCAGCAGTGACGGGGGGCGCGTTCTAGATACGCAGTATTTT. This codes for CASSDGGRVLDTQYF. With the portions outside the CDR3 filled from the reference TRBV25-1 and TRBJ2-3 genes, the complete variable region becomes EADIYQTPRYLVIGTGKKITLECSQTMGHDKMYWYQQDPGMELHLIHYSYGVNSTEKGDLSSESTVSRIRTEHFPLTLESARPSHTSQYLCASSDGGRVLDTQYFGPGTRLTVL.